What follows describes a single TCR beta chain. This sample was included in a study of blood T cell repertoires in COVID-19. Study details: Spain, Italy and the United States supplied samples that represented acute and convalescent COVID-19.

Sequencing was performed with immunoSEQ multiplex PCR; in TCRdb, only in-frame clones are kept and a portion is missing. The table includes about 75,000 clones, roughly 88% detected once. This CDR3 region has 14 residues. The chain is built from TRBV21-1 and TRBJ2-3; TRBD2, the table's D call, lacks a check against the DNA. TRBV21-1 is noted as a pseudogene. Sequencing input: peripheral blood. The receptor was isolated from a woman aged 45-65 years with acute or convalescent COVID-19. The CDR3 protein is CAEPGGPSTDTQYF. The CDR3 bases are TGTGCAGAACCCGGGGGGCCGAGCACAGATACGCAGTATTTT.